The clone carrying this TCR beta chain was counted a few times. Its antigen is not identified. The sample originates from a study of CD8 T cells in ankylosing spondylitis. Study-level results: In reactive arthritis synovial fluid and blood, some motif variants had been reported before. There was a TCR beta motif, made of 7 to 9 highly homologous variants, that appeared characteristic of ankylosing spondylitis blood. Disease-linked clones bore a CD8+ phenotype and were relatively rare in peripheral blood. Researchers reportedly found disease-linked clones significantly enriched in matched ankylosing spondylitis synovial fluid.

The V gene lost 0 bases and the J gene lost 3 bases, with 2 bases spanning the gap. CDR3 length: 12 residues. Germline V lookup: CDR1 SEHNR, CDR2 FQNEAQ (reference sequence). Each CDR3 protein gets one entry after TCRdb re-called the 5' RACE reads with MiXCR. The sample lists some 200,000 distinct CDR3 sequences; roughly 13% were seen once. The chain employs TRBV7-9 and TRBJ1-2; D not resolved. Sequences were obtained from blood, either unsorted or a sorted T cell fraction (not recorded which). This receptor was identified in a male donor with ankylosing spondylitis or in good health (not recorded which). The CDR3 DNA is TGTGCCAGCAGCTTAGCAGACTATGGCTACACCTTC. Amino acid sequence: CASSLADYGYTF.